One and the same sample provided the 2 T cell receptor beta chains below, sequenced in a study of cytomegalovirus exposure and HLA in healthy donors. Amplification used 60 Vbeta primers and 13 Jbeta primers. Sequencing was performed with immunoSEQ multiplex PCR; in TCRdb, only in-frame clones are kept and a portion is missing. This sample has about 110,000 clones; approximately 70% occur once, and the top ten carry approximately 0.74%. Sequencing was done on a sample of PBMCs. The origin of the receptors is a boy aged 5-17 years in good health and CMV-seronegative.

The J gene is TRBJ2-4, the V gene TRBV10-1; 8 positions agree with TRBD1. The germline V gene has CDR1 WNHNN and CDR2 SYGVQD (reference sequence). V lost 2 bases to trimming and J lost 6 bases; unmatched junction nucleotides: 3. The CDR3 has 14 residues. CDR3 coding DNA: TGCGCCAGCAGTGAGCGGCAGGGGGCAAACATTCAGTACTTC. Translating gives CASSERQGANIQYF.

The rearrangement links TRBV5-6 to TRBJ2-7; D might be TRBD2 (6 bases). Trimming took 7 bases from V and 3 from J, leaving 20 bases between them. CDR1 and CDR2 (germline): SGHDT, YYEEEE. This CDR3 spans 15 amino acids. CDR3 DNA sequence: TGTGCCAGCGGCGGGGAGTTTCCCCCAAACTACGAGCAGTACTTC. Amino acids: CASGGEFPPNYEQYF. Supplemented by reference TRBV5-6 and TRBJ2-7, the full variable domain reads DAGVTQSPTHLIKTRGQQVTLRCSPKSGHDTVSWYQQALGQGPQFIFQYYEEEERQRGNFPDRFSGHQFPNYSSELNVNALLLGDSALYLCASGGEFPPNYEQYFGPGTRLTVT.